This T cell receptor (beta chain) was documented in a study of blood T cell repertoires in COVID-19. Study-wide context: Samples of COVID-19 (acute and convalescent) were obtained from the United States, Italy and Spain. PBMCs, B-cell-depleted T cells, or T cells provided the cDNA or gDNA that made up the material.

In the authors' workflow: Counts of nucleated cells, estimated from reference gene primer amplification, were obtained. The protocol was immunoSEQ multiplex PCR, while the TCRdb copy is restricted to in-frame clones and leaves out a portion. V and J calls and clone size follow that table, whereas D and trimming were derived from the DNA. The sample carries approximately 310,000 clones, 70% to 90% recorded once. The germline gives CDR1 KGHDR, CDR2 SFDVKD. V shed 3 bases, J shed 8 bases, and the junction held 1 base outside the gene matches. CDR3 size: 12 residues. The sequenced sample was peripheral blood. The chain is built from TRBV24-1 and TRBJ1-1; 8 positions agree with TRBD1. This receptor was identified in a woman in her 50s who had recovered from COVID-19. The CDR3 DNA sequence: TGTGCCACCAGTGATGACAGGGGCGAAGCTTTCTTT. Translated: CATSDDRGEAFF.